This T cell receptor (beta chain) was recorded in a study of cytomegalovirus exposure and HLA in healthy donors. Study-wide results and caveats: Usually a TCR sequence was rare, but some public TCRs were found in many donors. An analysis that was carried out later associated 16,951 TCR beta sequences with HLA alleles at 0.05 false discovery rate.

Each donor's status was that of a healthy bone marrow donor. The PCR had 60 Vbeta and 13 Jbeta primers. Study processing details: Counted up in a later analysis, unique TCR beta chains came to some 80 million, with about 9.9 million shared. TCRdb's table, derived via immunoSEQ multiplex PCR, lists solely in-frame clones and lacks some. That table furnishes V, J and clone size, whereas the DNA furnished D and trimming. The sample includes about 99,000 clones, over 9.5% of them seen just once. V was clipped by 3 bases and J by 7 bases, with 13 bases between them. CDR3 length equals 13 residues. Germline V CDR1 and CDR2: MNHNS, SASEGT. As concerns this clone: The antigen is undetermined.

The receptor was derived from a man in his forties in good health and CMV-seropositive. The J gene is TRBJ2-7, the V gene TRBV6-1; tentative D call: TRBD2 (6 bases). What was sequenced was PBMCs. This CDR3 reads CASSDGGRGEQYF. For the CDR3, the DNA is TGTGCCAGCAGTGATGGGGGACGGGGGGAGCAGTACTTC.